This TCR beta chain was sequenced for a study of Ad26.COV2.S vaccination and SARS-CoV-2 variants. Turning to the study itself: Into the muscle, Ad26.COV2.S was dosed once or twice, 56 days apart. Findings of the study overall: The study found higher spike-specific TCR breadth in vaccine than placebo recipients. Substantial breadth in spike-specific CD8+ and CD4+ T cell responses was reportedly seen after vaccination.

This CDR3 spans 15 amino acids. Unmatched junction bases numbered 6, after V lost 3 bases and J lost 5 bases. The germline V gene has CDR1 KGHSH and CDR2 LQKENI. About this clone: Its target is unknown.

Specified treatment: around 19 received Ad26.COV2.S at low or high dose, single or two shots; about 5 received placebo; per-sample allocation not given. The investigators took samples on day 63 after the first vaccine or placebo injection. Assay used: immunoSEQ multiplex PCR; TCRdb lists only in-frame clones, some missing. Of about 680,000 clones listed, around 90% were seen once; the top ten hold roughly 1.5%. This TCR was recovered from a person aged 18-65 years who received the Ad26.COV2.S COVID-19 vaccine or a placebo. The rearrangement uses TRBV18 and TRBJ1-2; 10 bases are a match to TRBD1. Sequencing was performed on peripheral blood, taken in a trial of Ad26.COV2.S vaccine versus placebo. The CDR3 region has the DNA TGTGCCAGCTCACCCGGGACAGGGGAACGGTATGGCTACACCTTC. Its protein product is CASSPGTGERYGYTF.